The T cell receptor (beta chain) described here comes from a study of cytomegalovirus exposure and HLA in healthy donors. Study background: As an earlier analysis found, roughly 180 million T cells yielded 117 million unique TCR beta sequences. Early release data held some 80 million unique TCRs from HLA-typed donors. Whole-study findings and limits: There were a few CMV-associated chains whose specificity for CMV antigens was confirmed in vitro. Presence/absence analyses took donor sequencing depth as roughly uniform.

Germline CDR1 SGHRS, CDR2 YFSETQ. V lost 2 bases and J lost 1; bases outside the gene matches: 10. The CDR3 has 19 amino acids. In the PCR, 60 Vbeta and 13 Jbeta primers were used. Libraries were prepared by immunoSEQ multiplex PCR; TCRdb keeps only in-frame clonotypes and omits some of them. The data show 150,000 to 200,000 clones, less than 90% seen once. Of note for this clone: The antigen remains undetermined.

The chain is built from TRBV5-1 and TRBJ2-3; 13 nucleotides match TRBD2. The clonotype was recovered from a woman between 18 and 29 years old in good health and CMV-seronegative. Material for sequencing was PBMCs. DNA of the CDR3: TGCGCCAGCAGCTTTGGACTCGGGACTAGCGGGATAGGCACAGATACGCAGTATTTT. This gives the protein CASSFGLGTSGIGTDTQYF. The whole variable domain, remainder taken from reference TRBV5-1 and TRBJ2-3, is KAGVTQTPRYLIKTRGQQVTLSCSPISGHRSVSWYQQTPGQGLQFLFEYFSETQRNKGNFPGRFSGRQFSNSRSEMNVSTLELGDSALYLCASSFGLGTSGIGTDTQYFGPGTRLTVL.